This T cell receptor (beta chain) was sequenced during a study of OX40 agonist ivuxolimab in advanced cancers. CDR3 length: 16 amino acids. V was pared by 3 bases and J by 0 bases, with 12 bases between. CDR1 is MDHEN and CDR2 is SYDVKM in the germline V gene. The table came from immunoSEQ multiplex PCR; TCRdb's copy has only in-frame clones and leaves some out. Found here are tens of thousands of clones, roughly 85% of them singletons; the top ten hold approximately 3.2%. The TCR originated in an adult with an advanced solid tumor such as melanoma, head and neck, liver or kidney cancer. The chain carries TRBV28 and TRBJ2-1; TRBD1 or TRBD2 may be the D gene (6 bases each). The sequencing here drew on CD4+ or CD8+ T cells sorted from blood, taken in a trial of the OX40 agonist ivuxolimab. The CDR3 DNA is TGTGCCAGCAGTTTGGGGGGCGCAAGCTCCTACAATGAGCAGTTCTTC. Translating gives CASSLGGASSYNEQFF. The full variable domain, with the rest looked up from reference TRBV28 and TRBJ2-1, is DVKVTQSSRYLVKRTGEKVFLECVQDMDHENMFWYRQDPGLGLRLIYFSYDVKMKEKGDIPEGYSVSREKKERFSLILESASTNQTSMYLCASSLGGASSYNEQFFGPGTRLTVL.